This T cell receptor beta chain appears in the sequencing data of a study of cytomegalovirus exposure and HLA in healthy donors. V was cut by 1 base and J by 2 bases, with 14 bases left in between. Germline values: CDR1 MGHRA, CDR2 YSYEKL. The CDR3 has 16 amino acids. This clone has just one count. Its antigen remains unidentified. Study-wide findings and caveats: The listing of some 170 TCR beta chains classed them as cytomegalovirus-associated. Most sequenced TCRs were rare (though some public TCRs occurred in many donors). According to reports, the classifier identified cytomegalovirus status with high specificity and sensitivity.

A multiplex PCR was run with 60 Vbeta primers and 13 Jbeta primers. This table comes from immunoSEQ multiplex PCR, and its TCRdb copy is limited to in-frame clones, with some not included. The repertoire has about 190,000 clones, approximately 79% of them found once; the top ten carry 6.3%. The genes are TRBV4-1 and TRBJ2-5; the D gene is possibly TRBD2 (5 bases). The sample taken for sequencing was PBMCs. This TCR was sampled from a man aged 35-49 years in good health and CMV-seropositive. The CDR3 DNA sequence: TGCGCCAGCAGCCAAGTCGTCTCTAGCCGGCAAGAGACCCAGTACTTC. Encoded protein: CASSQVVSSRQETQYF.